This T cell receptor (beta chain) is from a study of post-analysis software for immune sequencing data. Study-wide context: Relapsing-remitting, secondary progressive and progressive-relapsing multiple sclerosis courses were included.

Unique molecular identifiers tagged the TCR beta cDNA libraries. There were roughly 0.95 to 10 million T cells, and around 460,000 cDNA molecules came from them. TCRdb reanalysed the PCR reads using MiXCR and keeps one entry per CDR3 protein. The profile shows roughly 870,000 distinct CDR3 sequences, roughly 50% of them singletons. This CDR3 contains 15 residues. The germline V gene has CDR1 SGDLS and CDR2 YYNGEE. With respect to this clonotype: Its antigen is not identified.

Study outcomes and limitations: In patients, TRBV5-6, TRBV5-1 and TRBV20-1 belonged to five TRBV segments found more frequently than in controls. Pronounced co-clustering by F measure was evident among identically batched samples. Controls' normalized Chao1 diversity significantly exceeded that of multiple sclerosis patients.

The chain has TRBV9 and TRBJ2-7; D call uncertain. TRBJ2-5 explains the end of the DNA better; the J call may be wrong. This TCR was recovered from a girl under 18 with multiple sclerosis. Material for sequencing was blood. This chain's CDR3 is CASSPRTSPWETQYF. Written as DNA, the CDR3 is TGTGCCAGCAGCCCCCGTACGTCCCCCTGGGAGACCCAGTACTTC.